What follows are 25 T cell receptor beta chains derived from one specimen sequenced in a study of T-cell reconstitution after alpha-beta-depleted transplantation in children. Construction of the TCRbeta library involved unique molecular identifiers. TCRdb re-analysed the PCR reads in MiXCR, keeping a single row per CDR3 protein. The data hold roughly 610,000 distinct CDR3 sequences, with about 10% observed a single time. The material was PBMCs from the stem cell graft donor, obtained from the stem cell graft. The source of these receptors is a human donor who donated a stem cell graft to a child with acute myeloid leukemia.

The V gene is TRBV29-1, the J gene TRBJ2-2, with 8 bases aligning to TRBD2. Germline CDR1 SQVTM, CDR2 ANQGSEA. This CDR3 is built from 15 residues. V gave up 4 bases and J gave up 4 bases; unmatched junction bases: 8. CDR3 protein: CSVVSGTLSTGELFF. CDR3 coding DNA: TGCAGCGTTGTTAGCGGGACCCTTTCCACCGGGGAGCTGTTTTTT.

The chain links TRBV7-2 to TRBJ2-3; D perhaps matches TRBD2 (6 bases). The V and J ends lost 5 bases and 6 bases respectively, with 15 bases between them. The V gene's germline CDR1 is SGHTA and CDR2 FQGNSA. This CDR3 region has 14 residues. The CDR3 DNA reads TGTGCCAGCAGCCGGGACTCAGGCATCGATACGCAGTATTTT. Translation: CASSRDSGIDTQYF. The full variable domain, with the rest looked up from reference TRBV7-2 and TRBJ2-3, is GAGVSQSPSNKVTEKGKDVELRCDPISGHTALYWYRQSLGQGLEFLIYFQGNSAPDKSGLPSDRFSAERTGGSVSTLTIQRTQQEDSAVYLCASSRDSGIDTQYFGPGTRLTVL.

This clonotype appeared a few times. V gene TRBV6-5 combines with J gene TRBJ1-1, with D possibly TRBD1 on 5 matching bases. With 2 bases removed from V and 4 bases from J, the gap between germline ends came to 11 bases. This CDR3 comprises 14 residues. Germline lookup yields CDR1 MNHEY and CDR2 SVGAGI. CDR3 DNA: TGTGCCAGCAGTTACGGGGGGGTGGGCACTGAAGCTTTCTTT. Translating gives CASSYGGVGTEAFF.

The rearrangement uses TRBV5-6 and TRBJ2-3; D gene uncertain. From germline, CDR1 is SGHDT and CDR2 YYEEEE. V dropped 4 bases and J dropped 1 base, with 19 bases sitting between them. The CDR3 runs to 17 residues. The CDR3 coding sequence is TGTGCCAGCAGCACACGTGATTGGGGAAGGGGCACAGATACGCAGTATTTT. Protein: CASSTRDWGRGTDTQYF.

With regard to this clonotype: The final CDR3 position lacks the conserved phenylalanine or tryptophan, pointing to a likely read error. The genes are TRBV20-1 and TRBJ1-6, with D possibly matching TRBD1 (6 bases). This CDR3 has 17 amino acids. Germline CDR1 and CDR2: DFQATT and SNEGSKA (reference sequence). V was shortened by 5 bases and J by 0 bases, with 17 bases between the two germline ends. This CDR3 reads CSAVTGFLSSYNSPLHC. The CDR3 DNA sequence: TGCAGTGCTGTAACAGGGTTTTTAAGCTCCTATAATTCACCCCTCCACTGT.

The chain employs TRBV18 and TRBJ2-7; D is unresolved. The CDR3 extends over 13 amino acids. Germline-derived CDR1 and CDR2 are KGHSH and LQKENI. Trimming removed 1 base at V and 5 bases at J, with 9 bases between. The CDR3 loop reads CASSPLPADEQYF. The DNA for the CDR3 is TGTGCCAGCTCACCACTTCCGGCCGACGAGCAGTACTTC.

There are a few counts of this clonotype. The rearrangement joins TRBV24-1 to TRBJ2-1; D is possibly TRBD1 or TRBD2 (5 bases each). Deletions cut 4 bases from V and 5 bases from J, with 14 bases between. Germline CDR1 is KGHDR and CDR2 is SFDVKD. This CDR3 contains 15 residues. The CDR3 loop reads CATSEPGRVNNEQFF. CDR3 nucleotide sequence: TGTGCCACCAGTGAGCCGGGACGGGTCAACAATGAGCAGTTCTTC.

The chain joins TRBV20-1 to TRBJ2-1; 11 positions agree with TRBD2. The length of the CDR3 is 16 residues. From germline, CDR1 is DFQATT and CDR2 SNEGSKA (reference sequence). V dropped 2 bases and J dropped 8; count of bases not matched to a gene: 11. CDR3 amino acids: CSARSPTSGREYEQFF. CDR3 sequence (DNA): TGCAGTGCTAGAAGTCCAACTAGCGGGAGAGAGTATGAGCAGTTCTTC.

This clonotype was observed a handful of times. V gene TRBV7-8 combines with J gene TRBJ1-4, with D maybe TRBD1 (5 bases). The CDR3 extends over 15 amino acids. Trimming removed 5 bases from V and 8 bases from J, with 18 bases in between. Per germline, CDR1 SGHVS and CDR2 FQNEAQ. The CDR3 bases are TGTGCCAGCAGCACAACAGGACGCCAAGGGGAAAAACTGTTTTTT. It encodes CASSTTGRQGEKLFF.

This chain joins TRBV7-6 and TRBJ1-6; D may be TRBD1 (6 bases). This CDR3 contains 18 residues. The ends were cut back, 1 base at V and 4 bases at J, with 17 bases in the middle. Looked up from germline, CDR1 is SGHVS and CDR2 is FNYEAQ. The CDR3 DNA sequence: TGTGCCAGCAGCTTAGGACAGGACACACGGGCTTATAATTCACCCCTCCACTTT. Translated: CASSLGQDTRAYNSPLHF.

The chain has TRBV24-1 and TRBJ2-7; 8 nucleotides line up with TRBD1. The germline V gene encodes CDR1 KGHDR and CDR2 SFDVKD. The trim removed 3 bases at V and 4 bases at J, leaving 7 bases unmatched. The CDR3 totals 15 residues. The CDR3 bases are TGTGCCACCAGTGATGCCGGGACAGGAATGTACGAGCAGTACTTC. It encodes CATSDAGTGMYEQYF.

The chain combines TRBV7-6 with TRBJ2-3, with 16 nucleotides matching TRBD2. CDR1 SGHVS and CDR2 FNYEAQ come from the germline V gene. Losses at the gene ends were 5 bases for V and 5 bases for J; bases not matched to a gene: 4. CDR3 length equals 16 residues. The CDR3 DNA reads TGTGCCAGCAGCCTGGGACTAGCGGGAGGGCAAGATACGCAGTATTTT. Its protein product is CASSLGLAGGQDTQYF.

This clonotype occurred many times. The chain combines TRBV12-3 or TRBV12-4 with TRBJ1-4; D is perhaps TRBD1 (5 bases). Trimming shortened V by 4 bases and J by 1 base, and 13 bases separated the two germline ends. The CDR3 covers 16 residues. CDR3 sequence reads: CASSSRDGGTNEKLFF. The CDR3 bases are TGTGCCAGCAGTTCCCGGGACGGGGGAACTAATGAAAAACTGTTTTTT.

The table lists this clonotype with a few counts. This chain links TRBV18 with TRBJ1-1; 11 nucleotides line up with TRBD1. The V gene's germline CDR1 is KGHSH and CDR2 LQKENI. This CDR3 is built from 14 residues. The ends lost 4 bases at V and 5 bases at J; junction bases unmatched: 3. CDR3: CASSRTGGTTEAFF. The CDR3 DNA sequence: TGTGCCAGCTCACGGACAGGGGGCACGACTGAAGCTTTCTTT.

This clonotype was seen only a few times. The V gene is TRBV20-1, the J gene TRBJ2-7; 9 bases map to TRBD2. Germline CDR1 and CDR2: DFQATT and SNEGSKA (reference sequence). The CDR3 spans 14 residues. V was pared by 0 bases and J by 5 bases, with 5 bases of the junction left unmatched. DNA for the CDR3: TGCAGTGCTAGAGATCTCAGACTAGCGGACGAGCAGTACTTC. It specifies CSARDLRLADEQYF.

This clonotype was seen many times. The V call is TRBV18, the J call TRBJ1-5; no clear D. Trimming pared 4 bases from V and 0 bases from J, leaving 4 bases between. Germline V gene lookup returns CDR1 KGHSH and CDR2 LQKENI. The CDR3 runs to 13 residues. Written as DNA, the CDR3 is TGTGCCAGCTCACGCGGTAGCAATCAGCCCCAGCATTTT. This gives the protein CASSRGSNQPQHF.

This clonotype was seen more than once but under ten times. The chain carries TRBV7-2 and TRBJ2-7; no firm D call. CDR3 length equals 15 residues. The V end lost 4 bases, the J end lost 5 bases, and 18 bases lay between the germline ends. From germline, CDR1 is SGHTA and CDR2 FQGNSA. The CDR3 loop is CASSSTGLPSHEQYF. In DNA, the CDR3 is TGTGCCAGCAGCTCCACCGGGTTGCCTTCCCACGAGCAGTACTTC.

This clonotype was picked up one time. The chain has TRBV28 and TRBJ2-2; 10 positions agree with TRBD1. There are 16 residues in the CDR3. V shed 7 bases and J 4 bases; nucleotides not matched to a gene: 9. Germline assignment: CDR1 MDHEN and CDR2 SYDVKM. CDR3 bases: TGTGCCAGCACCGGGACAGGGGTTATGTCCACCGGGGAGCTGTTTTTT. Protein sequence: CASTGTGVMSTGELFF.

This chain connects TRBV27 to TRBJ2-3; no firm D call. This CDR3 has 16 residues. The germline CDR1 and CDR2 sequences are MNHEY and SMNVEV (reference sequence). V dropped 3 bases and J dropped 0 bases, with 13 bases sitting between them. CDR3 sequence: CASSFLVATSTDTQYF. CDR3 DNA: TGTGCCAGCAGTTTTCTGGTGGCAACTAGCACAGATACGCAGTATTTT.

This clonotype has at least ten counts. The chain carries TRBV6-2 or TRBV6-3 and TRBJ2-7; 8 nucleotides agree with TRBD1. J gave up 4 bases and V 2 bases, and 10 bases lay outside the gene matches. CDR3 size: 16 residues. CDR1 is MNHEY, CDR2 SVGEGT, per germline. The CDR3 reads CASSYDPDRAEYEQYF. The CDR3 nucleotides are TGTGCCAGCAGTTACGACCCGGACAGGGCGGAATACGAGCAGTACTTC.

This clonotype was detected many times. Here the CDR3 DNA reads TGTGCCAGCAGTGGACAGGGGGCCTCGAACACCGGGGAGCTGTTTTTT. Translation gives CASSGQGASNTGELFF. The chain links TRBV6-1 to TRBJ2-2; 10 bases align to TRBD1. Germline-derived CDR1 and CDR2 are MNHNS and SASEGT. J lost 0 bases, V lost 4 bases, and 2 bases had no gene match. This CDR3 region has 16 residues.

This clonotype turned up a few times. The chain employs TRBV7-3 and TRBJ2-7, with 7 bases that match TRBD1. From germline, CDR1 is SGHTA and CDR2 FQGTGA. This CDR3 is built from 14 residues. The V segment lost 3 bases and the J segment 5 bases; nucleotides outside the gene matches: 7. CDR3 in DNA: TGTGCCAGCAGCTTGACAGGGAGATCCCACGAGCAGTACTTC. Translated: CASSLTGRSHEQYF.

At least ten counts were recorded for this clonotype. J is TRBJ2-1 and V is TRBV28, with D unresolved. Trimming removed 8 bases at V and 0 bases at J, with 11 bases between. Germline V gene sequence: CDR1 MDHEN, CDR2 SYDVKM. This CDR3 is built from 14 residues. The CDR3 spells CASRGRLSYNEQFF. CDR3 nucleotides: TGTGCCAGCCGCGGCCGTCTCTCCTACAATGAGCAGTTCTTC.

The chain's CDR3 is CASSLDAVETQYF. CDR3 DNA: TGCGCCAGCAGCTTGGACGCGGTGGAGACCCAGTACTTC. V gene TRBV5-1 combines with J gene TRBJ2-5; no clear D. Per the germline V gene, CDR1 is SGHRS and CDR2 is YFSETQ. Deletions cut 0 bases from V and 5 bases from J, with 8 bases between. The CDR3 is made up of 13 amino acids.

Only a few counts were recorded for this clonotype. The CDR3: CSARDRGSRSYNEQFF. Here the CDR3 DNA reads TGCAGTGCTAGAGATAGGGGCTCAAGATCCTACAATGAGCAGTTCTTC. The chain joins TRBV20-1 to TRBJ2-1; tentative D call: TRBD1 (5 bases). Germline V gene lookup returns CDR1 DFQATT and CDR2 SNEGSKA (reference sequence). This CDR3 has 16 amino acids. Trimming left V 0 bases short and J 1 base short, with 13 bases between.